The 24 T cell receptor beta chains presented below share a single source sample, sequenced in a study of cytomegalovirus exposure and HLA in healthy donors. Vbeta (60) and Jbeta (13) primers were used in the PCR. Clones were read by immunoSEQ multiplex PCR, and TCRdb kept only the in-frame ones, dropping some. The data hold some 78,000 clones, with about 80% observed a single time. Sequencing used PBMCs. All receptors derive from a woman in her fifties or sixties in good health and CMV-seropositive.

The chain joins TRBV11-3 to TRBJ2-2, with 8 bases identical to TRBD1. CDR3 length: 18 amino acids. CDR1 SGHNT and CDR2 YENEEA come from the germline V gene. Unmatched junction bases numbered 15, after V lost 3 bases and J lost 6 bases. The CDR3 DNA sequence: TGTGCCAGCAGCTTTATCGGACAGGGATCTATGTGGGCCGGGGAGCTGTTTTTT. This sequence encodes CASSFIGQGSMWAGELFF.

This chain uses TRBV30 with TRBJ2-5; tentatively, D is TRBD1 (5 bases). From germline, CDR1 is GTSNPN and CDR2 SVGIG (reference sequence). Trimming left V 5 bases short and J 5 bases short, with 21 bases between. The CDR3 is 15 residues long. CDR3 sequence reads: CAWSNQGLSGETQYF. The CDR3 nucleotides are TGTGCCTGGTCTAACCAGGGTTTAAGTGGTGAGACCCAGTACTTC.

The chain combines TRBV6-6 with TRBJ2-7; 9 positions match TRBD1. The CDR3 spans 12 residues. J lost 1 base, V lost 10 bases, and 2 bases had no gene match. The V gene's germline CDR1 is MNHNY and CDR2 SVGAGI (reference sequence). The CDR3: CATGTGSYEQYF. CDR3 bases: TGTGCCACCGGGACAGGGTCCTACGAGCAGTACTTC.

J is TRBJ2-2 and V is TRBV2; maybe TRBD1 (5 bases). V was trimmed by 6 bases and J by 0 bases, leaving 11 bases between them. This CDR3 is 15 amino acids long. Germline values: CDR1 SNHLY, CDR2 FYNNEI. CDR3 nucleotides: TGTGCCAGCAGCCAGACAGTCGCGAACACCGGGGAGCTGTTTTTT. Translation gives CASSQTVANTGELFF.

The V gene is TRBV15, the J gene TRBJ2-7, with D possibly TRBD2 on 5 matching bases. CDR1 LNHNV and CDR2 YYDKDF come from the germline V gene (reference sequence). V was shortened by 5 bases and J by 2 bases, with 13 bases between the two germline ends. The CDR3 spans 14 residues. The CDR3 DNA follows: TGTGCCACCAGCCCAAGCTACGGGGCCTACGAGCAGTACTTC. This encodes CATSPSYGAYEQYF.

This clone came up a few times. This rearrangement joins TRBV19 to TRBJ2-1; 7 bases agree with TRBD2. Trimming took 5 bases from V and 4 from J; bases not matched to a gene: 2. Germline V CDR1 and CDR2: LNHDA, SQIVND (reference sequence). This CDR3 has 13 amino acids. Written as DNA, the CDR3 is TGTGCCAGTAGTTTGGGAGGGTACAATGAGCAGTTCTTC. Its translation is CASSLGGYNEQFF.

This chain uses TRBV6-1 with TRBJ2-2; 9 positions agree with TRBD1. The trim removed 3 bases at V and 7 bases at J, leaving 12 bases unmatched. This CDR3 comprises 17 residues. Looked up from germline, CDR1 is MNHNS and CDR2 is SASEGT. CDR3 loop: CASSDLLGTGQNGELFF. CDR3 nucleotides: TGTGCCAGCAGTGACCTATTGGGGACAGGGCAAAACGGGGAGCTGTTTTTT.

The chain joins TRBV19 to TRBJ2-7; weak D call: TRBD1 (5 bases). The CDR3 runs to 14 residues. V was shortened by 1 base and J by 7 bases, with 14 bases between the two germline ends. CDR1 is LNHDA, CDR2 SQIVND, per germline (reference sequence). CDR3 DNA: TGTGCCAGTAGTATAGTAGCAGGGCCTTGGGAGCAGTACTTC. It yields the protein CASSIVAGPWEQYF.

The rearrangement joins TRBV19 to TRBJ2-7, with 9 bases aligning to TRBD1. V gave up 1 base and J gave up 5 bases; unmatched junction bases: 3. CDR1 is LNHDA, CDR2 SQIVND, per germline (reference sequence). This CDR3 has 14 residues. CDR3 nucleotide sequence: TGTGCCAGTAGTATAGGAGACAGGGGGAACGAGCAGTACTTC. Amino acids: CASSIGDRGNEQYF.

There are a few counts of this clone. The CDR3 nucleotides read TGTGCCAGCAGCGCAGGGACACTCGGGAACAATGAGCAGTTCTTC. The encoded protein is CASSAGTLGNNEQFF. The chain links TRBV9 to TRBJ2-1; possible D gene TRBD1, 6 bases. The V gene lost 3 bases and the J gene lost 5 bases, with 15 bases spanning the gap. There are 15 residues in the CDR3. The germline gives CDR1 SGDLS, CDR2 YYNGEE.

The rearrangement joins TRBV5-4 to TRBJ2-5; 8 bases are shared with TRBD1. Germline CDR1 reads SGHNT; CDR2 reads YYREEE (reference sequence). The CDR3 is 15 amino acids. Trimming cost V 5 bases and J 2 bases; bases outside gene matches: 8. The CDR3 is CASRTDRGRQETQYF. In DNA form, the CDR3 reads TGTGCCAGCAGGACCGACAGGGGTAGACAAGAGACCCAGTACTTC.

The CDR3 DNA reads TGTGCCAGCCATTGGGGGCGAGGGAATCAGCCCCAGCATTTT. It is translated as CASHWGRGNQPQHF. This chain connects TRBV19 to TRBJ1-5, with D perhaps TRBD1 (6 bases). This CDR3 contains 14 residues. Germline values: CDR1 LNHDA, CDR2 SQIVND (reference sequence). Trimming took off 9 bases at V and 4 bases at J, with 16 bases between the two ends.

This clone was detected only once. The chain links TRBV7-3 to TRBJ2-1; TRBD2 matches at 10 bases. Germline values: CDR1 SGHTA, CDR2 FQGTGA. Trimming cost V 1 base and J 12 bases; bases outside gene matches: 6. This CDR3 has 14 residues. CDR3 nucleotide sequence: TGTGCCAGCAGCTTAATAGCGGGGGGCCGCGTGCAGTTCTTC. It translates to CASSLIAGGRVQFF.

The V and J genes are TRBV30 and TRBJ1-4; D is ambiguous. This CDR3 has 13 amino acids. Germline values: CDR1 GTSNPN, CDR2 SVGIG (reference sequence). Deletions cut 0 bases from V and 8 bases from J, with 10 bases between. The CDR3 DNA reads TGTGCCTGGAGTGTATCCAGCGGAGAAAAACTGTTTTTT. Translated, it gives CAWSVSSGEKLFF.

This rearrangement joins TRBV19 to TRBJ1-1; D remains ambiguous. The CDR3 contains 14 residues. Germline assignment: CDR1 LNHDA and CDR2 SQIVND (reference sequence). Trimming cost V 3 bases and J 0 bases, with 8 bases left between them. The CDR3 DNA reads TGTGCCAGTAGTATGCGCAGGATGAACACTGAAGCTTTCTTT. Translated, it gives CASSMRRMNTEAFF.

This sequence joins TRBV14 and TRBJ1-2, with D maybe TRBD1 (6 bases). The germline gives CDR1 SGHDN, CDR2 FVKESK. There are 16 residues in the CDR3. Trimming pared 1 base from V and 4 bases from J, leaving 16 bases between. This CDR3 reads CASSQAGTTLGYGYTF. CDR3 DNA: TGTGCCAGCAGCCAAGCTGGGACAACTTTGGGCTATGGCTACACCTTC.

This clone was counted a single time. This chain uses TRBV30 with TRBJ2-2, with D unresolved. V gave up 0 bases and J gave up 2 bases, with 4 bases separating them. Germline V gene sequence: CDR1 GTSNPN, CDR2 SVGIG (reference sequence). The CDR3 spans 13 residues. The CDR3 sequence is CAWSVLNTGELFF. The CDR3 DNA follows: TGTGCCTGGAGTGTGTTAAACACCGGGGAGCTGTTTTTT.

The chain has TRBV6-5 and TRBJ1-1; possible D gene TRBD1, 6 bases. Looked up from germline, CDR1 is MNHEY and CDR2 is SVGAGI. Trimming took off 0 bases at V and 1 base at J, with 9 bases between the two ends. This CDR3 has 15 amino acids. The CDR3 nucleotides read TGTGCCAGCAGTTACTCTAACAGGGCGAACACTGAAGCTTTCTTT. Its translation: CASSYSNRANTEAFF.

The genes are TRBV5-8 and TRBJ2-3; a weak D match, TRBD1 (5 bases). The CDR3 length is 12 residues. The germline V gene encodes CDR1 SGHTS and CDR2 YDEGEE. The V and J ends lost 2 bases and 7 bases respectively, with 8 bases between them. The CDR3 DNA reads as TGTGCCAGCAGCTTTAGACAGCATACGCAGTATTTT. Translated: CASSFRQHTQYF.

This chain uses TRBV5-6 with TRBJ2-5; perhaps TRBD1 as D (6 bases). V lost 3 bases to trimming and J lost 5 bases, with 17 bases between them. CDR3 length: 15 amino acids. Per the germline V gene, CDR1 is SGHDT and CDR2 is YYEEEE. This CDR3 reads CASSSMAGVGETQYF. DNA for the CDR3: TGTGCCAGCAGCTCCATGGCAGGGGTCGGTGAGACCCAGTACTTC.

The chain couples TRBV7-9 to TRBJ1-1; no clear D gene. V lost 5 bases and J 1 base, leaving 8 bases between the germline ends. The CDR3 covers 13 residues. The germline gives CDR1 SEHNR, CDR2 FQNEAQ (reference sequence). CDR3 amino acids: CASSGGWNTEAFF. CDR3 coding DNA: TGTGCCAGCAGCGGCGGGTGGAACACTGAAGCTTTCTTT.

This chain links TRBV5-1 with TRBJ2-3, with D maybe TRBD2 (6 bases). The ends were cut back, 0 bases at V and 3 bases at J, with 11 bases in the middle. This CDR3 comprises 15 residues. The germline V gene encodes CDR1 SGHRS and CDR2 YFSETQ. CDR3 amino acids: CASSLASGRTDTQYF. The CDR3, as DNA: TGCGCCAGCAGCTTGGCGTCAGGGAGGACAGATACGCAGTATTTT.

The chain carries TRBV2 and TRBJ1-2; D remains ambiguous. Germline loops: CDR1 SNHLY, CDR2 FYNNEI. This CDR3 comprises 13 residues. Trimming took 0 bases from V and 4 from J, leaving 6 bases between them. CDR3: CASSEAFSYGYTF. The CDR3 DNA reads TGTGCCAGCAGTGAAGCATTCAGCTATGGCTACACCTTC.

This rearrangement joins TRBV6-6 to TRBJ2-3; 12 bases match TRBD2. V shed 4 bases and J 4 bases; nucleotides not matched to a gene: 3. The CDR3 is 15 amino acids. The germline CDR1 and CDR2 sequences are MNHNY and SVGAGI (reference sequence). CDR3 coding DNA: TGTGCCAGCAGTTCCGGGACTAGCGGGCCAGATACGCAGTATTTT. This encodes CASSSGTSGPDTQYF.